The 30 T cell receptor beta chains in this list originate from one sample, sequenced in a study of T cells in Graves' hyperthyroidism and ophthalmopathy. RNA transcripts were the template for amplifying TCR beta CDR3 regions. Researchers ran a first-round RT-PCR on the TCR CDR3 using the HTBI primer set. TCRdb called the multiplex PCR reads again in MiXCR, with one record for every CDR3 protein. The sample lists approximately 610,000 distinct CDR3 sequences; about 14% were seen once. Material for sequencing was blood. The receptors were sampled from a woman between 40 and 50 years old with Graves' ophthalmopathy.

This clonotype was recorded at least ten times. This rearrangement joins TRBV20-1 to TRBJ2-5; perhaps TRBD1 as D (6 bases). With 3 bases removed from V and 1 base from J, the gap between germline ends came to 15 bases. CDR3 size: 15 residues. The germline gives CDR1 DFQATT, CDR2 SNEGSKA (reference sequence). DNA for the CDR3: TGCAGTGCTAGGGCCCAGGGGCAAGCCCAAGAGACCCAGTACTTC. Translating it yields CSARAQGQAQETQYF.

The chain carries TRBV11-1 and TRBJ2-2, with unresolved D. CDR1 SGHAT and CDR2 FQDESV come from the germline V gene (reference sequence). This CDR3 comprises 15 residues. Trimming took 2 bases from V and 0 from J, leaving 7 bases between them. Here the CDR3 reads CASSLLGPNTGELFF. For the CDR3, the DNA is TGTGCCAGCAGCTTATTAGGTCCGAACACCGGGGAGCTGTTTTTT.

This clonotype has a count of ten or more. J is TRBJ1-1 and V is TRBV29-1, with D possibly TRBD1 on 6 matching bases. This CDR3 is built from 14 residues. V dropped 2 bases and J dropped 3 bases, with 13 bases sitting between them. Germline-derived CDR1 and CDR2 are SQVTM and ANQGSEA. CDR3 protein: CSVENPGAHTEAFF. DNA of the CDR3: TGCAGCGTTGAAAATCCAGGGGCTCACACTGAAGCTTTCTTT.

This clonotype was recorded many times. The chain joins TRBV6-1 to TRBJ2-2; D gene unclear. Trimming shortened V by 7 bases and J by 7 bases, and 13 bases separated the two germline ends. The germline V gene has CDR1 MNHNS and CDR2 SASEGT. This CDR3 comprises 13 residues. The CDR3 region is CASTRSIGGELFF. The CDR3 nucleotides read TGTGCCAGCACGAGGAGTATAGGCGGGGAGCTGTTTTTT.

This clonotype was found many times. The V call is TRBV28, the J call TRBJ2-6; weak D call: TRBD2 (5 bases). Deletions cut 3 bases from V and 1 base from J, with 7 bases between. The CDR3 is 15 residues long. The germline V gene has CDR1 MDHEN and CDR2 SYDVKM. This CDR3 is CASSFLASGANVLTF. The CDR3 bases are TGTGCCAGCAGTTTCCTAGCATCTGGGGCCAACGTCCTGACTTTC.

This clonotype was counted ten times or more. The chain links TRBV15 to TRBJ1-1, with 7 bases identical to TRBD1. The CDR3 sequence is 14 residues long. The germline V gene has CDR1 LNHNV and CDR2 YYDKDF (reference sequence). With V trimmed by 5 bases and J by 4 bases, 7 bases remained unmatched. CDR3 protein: CATSGGTDPTEAFF. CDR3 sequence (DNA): TGTGCCACCAGCGGAGGGACAGATCCCACTGAAGCTTTCTTT.

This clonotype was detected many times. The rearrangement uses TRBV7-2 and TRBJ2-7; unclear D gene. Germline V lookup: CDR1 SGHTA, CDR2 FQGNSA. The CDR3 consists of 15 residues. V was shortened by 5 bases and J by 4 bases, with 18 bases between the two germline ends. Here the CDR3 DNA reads TGTGCCAGCAGCGGGTCGGGTGCTATACGATACGAGCAGTACTTC. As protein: CASSGSGAIRYEQYF.

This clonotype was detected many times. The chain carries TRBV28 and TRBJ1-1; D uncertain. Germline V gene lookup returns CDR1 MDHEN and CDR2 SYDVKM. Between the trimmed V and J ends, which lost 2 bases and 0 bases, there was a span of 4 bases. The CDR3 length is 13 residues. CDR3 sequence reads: CASSLGVNTEAFF. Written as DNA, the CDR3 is TGTGCCAGCAGTTTAGGTGTGAACACTGAAGCTTTCTTT.

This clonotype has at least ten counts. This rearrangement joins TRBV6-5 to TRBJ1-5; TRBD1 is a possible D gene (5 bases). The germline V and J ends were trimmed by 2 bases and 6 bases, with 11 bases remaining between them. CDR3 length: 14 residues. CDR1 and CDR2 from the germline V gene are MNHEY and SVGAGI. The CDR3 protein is CASSYRGSGQPQHF. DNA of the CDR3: TGTGCCAGCAGTTACCGGGGGAGCGGTCAGCCCCAGCATTTT.

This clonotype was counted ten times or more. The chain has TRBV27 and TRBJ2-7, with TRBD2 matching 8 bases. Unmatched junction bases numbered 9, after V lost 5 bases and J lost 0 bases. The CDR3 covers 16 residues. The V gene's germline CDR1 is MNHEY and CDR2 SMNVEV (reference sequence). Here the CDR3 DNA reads TGTGCCAGCAGTCCCACGGGGGGGTTCTCCTCCTACGAGCAGTACTTC. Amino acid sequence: CASSPTGGFSSYEQYF.

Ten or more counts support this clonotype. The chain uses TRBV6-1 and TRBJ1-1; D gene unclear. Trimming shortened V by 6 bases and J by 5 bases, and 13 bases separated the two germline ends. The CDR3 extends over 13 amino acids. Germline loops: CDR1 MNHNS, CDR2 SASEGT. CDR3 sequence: CASSPGGWTEAFF. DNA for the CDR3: TGTGCCAGCAGCCCCGGAGGTTGGACTGAAGCTTTCTTT.

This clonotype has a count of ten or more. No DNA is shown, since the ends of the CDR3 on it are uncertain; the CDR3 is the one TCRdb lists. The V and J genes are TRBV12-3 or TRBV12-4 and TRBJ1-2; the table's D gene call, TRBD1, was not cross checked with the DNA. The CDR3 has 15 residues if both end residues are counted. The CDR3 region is CASSILGRRGYGYTF.

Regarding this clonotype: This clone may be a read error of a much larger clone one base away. The CDR3 region is CSVADRRQETQYF. The CDR3 DNA is TGCAGCGTTGCGGACAGGCGGCAAGAGACCCAGTACTTC. The chain carries TRBV29-1 and TRBJ2-5; 7 bases map to TRBD1. Germline assignment: CDR1 SQVTM and CDR2 ANQGSEA. The CDR3 extends over 13 amino acids. After removal of 4 bases from V and 2 bases from J, the junction contained 4 bases not matched to a gene.

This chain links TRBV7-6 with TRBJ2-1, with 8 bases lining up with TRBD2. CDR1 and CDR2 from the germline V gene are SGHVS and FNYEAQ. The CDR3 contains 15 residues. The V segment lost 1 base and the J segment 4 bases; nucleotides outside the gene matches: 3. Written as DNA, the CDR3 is TGTGCCAGCAGCTTAGGAGCGGGAGAGTACAATGAGCAGTTCTTC. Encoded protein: CASSLGAGEYNEQFF.

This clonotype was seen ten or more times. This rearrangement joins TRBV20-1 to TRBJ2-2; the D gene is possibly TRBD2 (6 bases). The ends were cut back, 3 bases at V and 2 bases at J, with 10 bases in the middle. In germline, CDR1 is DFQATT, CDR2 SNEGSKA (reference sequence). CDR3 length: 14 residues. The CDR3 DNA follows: TGCAGTGCTAGTTTAGCGGCAAACACCGGGGAGCTGTTTTTT. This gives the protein CSASLAANTGELFF.

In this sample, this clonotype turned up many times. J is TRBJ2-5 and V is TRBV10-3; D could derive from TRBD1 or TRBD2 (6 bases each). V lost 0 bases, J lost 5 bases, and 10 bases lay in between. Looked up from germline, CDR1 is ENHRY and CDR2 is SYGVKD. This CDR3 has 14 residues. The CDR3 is CAISESGGDETQYF. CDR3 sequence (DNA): TGTGCCATCAGTGAGTCCGGGGGCGACGAGACCCAGTACTTC.

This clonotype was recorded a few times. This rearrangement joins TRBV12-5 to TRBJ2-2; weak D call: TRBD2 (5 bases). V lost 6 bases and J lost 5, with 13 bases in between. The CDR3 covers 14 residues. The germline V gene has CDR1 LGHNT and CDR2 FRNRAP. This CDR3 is CASGPGSWTGELFF. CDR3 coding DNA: TGTGCTAGTGGCCCGGGGAGTTGGACCGGGGAGCTGTTTTTT.

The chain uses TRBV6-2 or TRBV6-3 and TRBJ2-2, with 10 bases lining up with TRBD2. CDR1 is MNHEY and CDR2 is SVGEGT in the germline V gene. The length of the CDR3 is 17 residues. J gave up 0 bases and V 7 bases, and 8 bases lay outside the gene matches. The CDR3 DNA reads TGTGCCAGCACCGCGCCGGGACTAGCGACGAACACCGGGGAGCTGTTTTTT. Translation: CASTAPGLATNTGELFF.

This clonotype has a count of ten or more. CDR3 protein: CASSITPGHNSPLHF. The DNA of the CDR3 is TGTGCCAGCAGCATTACTCCGGGACACAATTCACCCCTCCACTTT. The chain joins TRBV6-5 to TRBJ1-6, with D perhaps matching TRBD1 (6 bases). Germline CDR1 reads MNHEY; CDR2 reads SVGAGI. Trimming removed 6 bases at V and 7 bases at J, with 16 bases between. This CDR3 has 15 amino acids.

The CDR3: CASRPNRRPFEEQYF. The CDR3, as DNA: TGTGCCAGCAGACCAAACAGGAGGCCCTTCGAGGAGCAGTACTTC. The V gene is TRBV12-3 or TRBV12-4, the J gene TRBJ2-7; D may correspond to TRBD1 or TRBD2 (5 bases each). The CDR3 loop spans 15 amino acids. V lost 6 bases and J 7 bases, leaving 22 bases between the germline ends.

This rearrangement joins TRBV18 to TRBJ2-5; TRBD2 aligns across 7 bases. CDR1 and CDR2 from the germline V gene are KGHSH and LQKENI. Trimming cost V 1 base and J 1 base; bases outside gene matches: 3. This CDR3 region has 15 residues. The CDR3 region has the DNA TGTGCCAGCTCACCACGAGCGGGAATCCAAGAGACCCAGTACTTC. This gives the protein CASSPRAGIQETQYF.

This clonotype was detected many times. CDR3: CASSLRGNTGELFF. DNA of the CDR3: TGCGCCAGCAGCTTGCGGGGTAACACCGGGGAGCTGTTTTTT. V and J are TRBV5-1 and TRBJ2-2; TRBD2 might be the D (5 bases). The ends were cut back, 1 base at V and 2 bases at J, with 6 bases in the middle. Per germline, CDR1 SGHRS and CDR2 YFSETQ. The CDR3 length is 14 residues.

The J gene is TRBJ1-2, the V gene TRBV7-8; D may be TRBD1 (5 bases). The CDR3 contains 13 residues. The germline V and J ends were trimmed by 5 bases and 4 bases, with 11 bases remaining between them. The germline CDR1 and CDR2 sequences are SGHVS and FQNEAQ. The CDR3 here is CASSIDSGYGYTF. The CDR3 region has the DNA TGTGCCAGCAGCATTGACAGCGGCTATGGCTACACCTTC.

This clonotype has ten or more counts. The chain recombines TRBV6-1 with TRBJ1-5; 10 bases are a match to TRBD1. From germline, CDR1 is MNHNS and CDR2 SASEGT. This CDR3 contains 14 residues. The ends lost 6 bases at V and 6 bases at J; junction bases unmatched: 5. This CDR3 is CASRRQGAGQPQHF. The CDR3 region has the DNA TGTGCCAGCAGGCGACAGGGGGCCGGTCAGCCCCAGCATTTT.

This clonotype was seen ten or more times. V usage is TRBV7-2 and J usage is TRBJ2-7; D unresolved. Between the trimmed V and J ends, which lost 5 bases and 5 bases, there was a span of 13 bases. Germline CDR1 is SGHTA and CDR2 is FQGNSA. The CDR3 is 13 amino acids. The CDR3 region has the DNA TGTGCCAGCAGCCAAACCCCCCTTGACGAGCAGTACTTC. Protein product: CASSQTPLDEQYF. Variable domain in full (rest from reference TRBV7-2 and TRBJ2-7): GAGVSQSPSNKVTEKGKDVELRCDPISGHTALYWYRQSLGQGLEFLIYFQGNSAPDKSGLPSDRFSAERTGGSVSTLTIQRTQQEDSAVYLCASSQTPLDEQYFGPGTRLTVT.

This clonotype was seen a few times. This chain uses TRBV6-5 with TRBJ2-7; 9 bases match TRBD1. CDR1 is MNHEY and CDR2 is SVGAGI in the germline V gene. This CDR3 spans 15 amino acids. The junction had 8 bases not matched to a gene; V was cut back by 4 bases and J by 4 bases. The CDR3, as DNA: TGTGCCAGCAGTTCCTTGGGACAGGGATATTACGAGCAGTACTTC. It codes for CASSSLGQGYYEQYF.

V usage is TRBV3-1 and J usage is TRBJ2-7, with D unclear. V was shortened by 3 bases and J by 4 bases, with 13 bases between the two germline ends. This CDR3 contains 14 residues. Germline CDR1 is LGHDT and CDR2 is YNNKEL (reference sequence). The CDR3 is CASSHSSGFYEQYF. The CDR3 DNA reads TGTGCCAGCAGCCATTCATCGGGTTTTTACGAGCAGTACTTC.

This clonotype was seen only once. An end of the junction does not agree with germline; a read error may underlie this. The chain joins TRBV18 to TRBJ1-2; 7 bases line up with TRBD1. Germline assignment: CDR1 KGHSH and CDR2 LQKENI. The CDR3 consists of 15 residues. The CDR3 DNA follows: TGTGCCAGCCCACCCAGGACAGGTCAAAACTATGGCTACACCTTC. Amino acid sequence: CASPPRTGQNYGYTF.

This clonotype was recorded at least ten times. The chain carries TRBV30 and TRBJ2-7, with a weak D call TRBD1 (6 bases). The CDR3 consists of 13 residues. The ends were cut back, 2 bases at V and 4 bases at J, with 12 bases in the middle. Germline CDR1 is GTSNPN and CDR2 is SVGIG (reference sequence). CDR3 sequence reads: CAWSRTDLYEQYF. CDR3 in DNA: TGTGCCTGGAGTCGGACAGACCTATACGAGCAGTACTTC.

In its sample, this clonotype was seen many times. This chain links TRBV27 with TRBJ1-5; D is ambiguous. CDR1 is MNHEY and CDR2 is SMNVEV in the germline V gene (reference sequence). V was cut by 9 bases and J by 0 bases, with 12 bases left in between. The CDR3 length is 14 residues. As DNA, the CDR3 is TGTGCCAGGACGGTTGAATATAGCAATCAGCCCCAGCATTTT. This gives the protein CARTVEYSNQPQHF.